This TCR beta chain was identified during a study of regulatory T cells in long-lasting Graves disease (dated by TCRdb to the early 2020s). Some background on the complete study: To count as having persistent Graves' disease, a patient had to have received antithyroid drug treatment for over 5 years with TSH receptor autoantibodies remaining persistently positive. Patients with persistent Graves' disease were compared with patients with newly diagnosed Graves' disease using TCR sequencing and RNA sequencing of peripheral blood. The study was conducted in China and was registered as a clinical trial. A total of roughly 33 samples underwent TCR sequencing: around 13 from persistent and about 20 from newly diagnosed Graves' disease patients. Antithyroid drugs had been taken for about 10.3 years on average by persistent Graves' disease patients in the clinical cohort.

This sample's time point label indicates: persistent/refractory GD, antithyroid drugs over 5 years with positive TRAb. For both TCR sequencing and RNA sequencing, RNA was extracted from PBMCs using TRIzol. The diagnosis of Graves' disease followed American Thyroid Association guidelines. The patients came from an endocrinology department in Xi'an, China. Each patient gave approximately 9.7 milliliters of peripheral blood, collected in an EDTA anticoagulant tube. PBMCs were isolated by Ficoll Paque Plus density gradient separation without further T cell sorting. RNA quality was checked with an Agilent 2100 Bioanalyzer and agarose gel, and concentration with a NanoDrop 2000. Libraries were prepared through multiplex PCR. Data came from an Illumina HiSeq 4000. iRepertoire HTBI primers and Arm-PCR amplification of CDR3 regions were used to construct TCR beta libraries. Before sequencing, the PCR products underwent gel purification. The authors' pipeline ran thus. Gene usage analysis of CDR3 amino acid clonotypes relied on the 60 or so TRBV and 14 TRBJ segments identified across samples. COPE and FqMerger were used to merge the filtered high-quality paired reads into contigs. BLAST was used to align contigs to IMGT TRBV, TRBD and TRBJ reference genes, and CDR3 was defined according to IMGT. Clonotypes above 0.1% frequency were classified as highly expanded clones. Shannon entropy was used to measure repertoire diversity, and the Gini coefficient was used to measure V-J evenness. Clonotypes shared by more than one individual were considered public. Starting from the raw public reads, TCRdb applied fastp trimming at Q25, assembled clones with MiXCR and retained in-frame beta chains. Records with the same CDR3 protein are collapsed into one entry carrying the most frequent genes and DNA. TCRdb, not the original authors, processed these V and J calls. The table for this sample lists 430,000 or so distinct CDR3 sequences; 20% to 25% of them were counted only once. The top ten constitute over 11% of the sample.

This clonotype was counted ten times or more. Which antigen it targets is not known. Base qualities are not provided; no much larger clone lies one nucleotide away. The full study reports these points: The authors acknowledged the small sample size as a limitation that may reduce accuracy. Only peripheral blood was studied, because thyroid tissue, the primary lesion, was inaccessible. Sequencing and analysis were limited to the TCR beta chain. More public clonotypes were shared among persistent patients (roughly 2,900) than among newly diagnosed patients (roughly 960). TRBV28, TRBJ1-2 and TRBJ2-5 were preferentially used in persistent disease, while TRBV20-1 and TRBJ2-1 were favored in newly diagnosed disease. Compared with newly diagnosed patients, persistent Graves' disease patients had lower TCR Shannon entropy and fewer highly expanded clones, which suggests clonal expansion.

V has 6 bases trimmed and J has 6 bases trimmed; junction bases matching no gene number 6. In the germline V gene, CDR1 corresponds to MNHNS and CDR2 to SASEGT. The CDR3 contains 15 residues, cysteine and phenylalanine counted. The CDR3 DNA has 45 bases and is translated from base 1. Source: peripheral blood mononuclear cells (PBMCs), taken when the disease was refractory, from a patient treated with antithyroid drugs. The source is a female donor with Graves disease. The chain uses TRBV6-1 and TRBJ1-4; the junction holds 11 bases that match TRBD1. The nucleotide sequence is TGTGCCAGCAGGGACAGGGGGCGGTTGGATGAAAAACTGTTTTTT. Its translation is CASRDRGRLDEKLFF.